These 11 T cell receptor beta chains were all obtained from the same sample, sequenced in a study of beta chain features in type 1 diabetes. Expressed TCRB transcripts were sequenced because the entire RNA isolate underwent reverse transcription. The assay was immunoSEQ multiplex PCR, and TCRdb's table has in-frame clones only and misses some. The sample gives some 660,000 clones, about an eighth of which show up once; 0.035% to 0.045% is in the top ten. The study, taken as a whole, reports: In all four CD4+ subsets, TCRB CDR3 length was significantly, moderately reduced in type 1 diabetes.

These TCRs' antigens remain unknown. Sample: naive CD4+ T cells from blood. All receptors derive from a man younger than 35 with type 1 diabetes.

CDR3 amino acids: CASTEHPSGDSPLHF. The CDR3 region has the DNA TGTGCCAGCACCGAGCATCCCTCTGGGGATTCACCCCTCCACTTT. This sequence joins TRBV27 and TRBJ1-6; no reliable D call. Looked up from germline, CDR1 is MNHEY and CDR2 is SMNVEV (reference sequence). CDR3 length: 15 residues. Trimming took 7 bases from V and 8 from J, leaving 18 bases between them.

This clone was recorded a few times. The rearrangement uses TRBV29-1 and TRBJ1-1; no firm D call. V lost 4 bases to trimming and J lost 4 bases, with 19 bases between them. The CDR3 contains 15 residues. Germline V gene data show CDR1 as SQVTM and CDR2 as ANQGSEA. CDR3 protein: CSVAISPLKVTEAFF. CDR3 nucleotide sequence: TGCAGCGTTGCGATAAGCCCCTTGAAAGTCACTGAAGCTTTCTTT.

The chain employs TRBV9 and TRBJ2-1, with D unresolved. Deletions cut 4 bases from V and 11 bases from J, with 19 bases between. The CDR3 loop spans 14 amino acids. Germline CDR1 SGDLS, CDR2 YYNGEE. For the CDR3, the DNA is TGTGCCAGCAGCCCCGACACCGCTGAGCGAAAGCAGTTCTTC. Its translation: CASSPDTAERKQFF.

This clone was seen a handful of times. The CDR3 region has the DNA TGTGCCAGCTCACCACTGGATATGGATACGCAGTATTTT. Translation gives CASSPLDMDTQYF. The J gene is TRBJ2-3, the V gene TRBV18; D not resolved. CDR1 and CDR2 from the germline V gene are KGHSH and LQKENI. The germline V and J ends were trimmed by 1 base and 6 bases, with 8 bases remaining between them. The CDR3 sequence is 13 residues long. Full variable domain (missing parts from reference TRBV18 and TRBJ2-3): NAGVMQNPRHLVRRRGQEARLRCSPMKGHSHVYWYRQLPEEGLKFMVYLQKENIIDESGMPKERFSAEFPKEGPSILRIQQVVRGDSAAYFCASSPLDMDTQYFGPGTRLTVL.

The rearrangement links TRBV5-1 to TRBJ2-2; TRBD1 matches at 10 bases. V lost 0 bases and J lost 0; bases outside the gene matches: 2. The CDR3 spans 17 residues. Per the germline V gene, CDR1 is SGHRS and CDR2 is YFSETQ. The CDR3 spells CASSLVGQGANTGELFF. The DNA for the CDR3 is TGCGCCAGCAGCTTGGTCGGACAGGGGGCGAACACCGGGGAGCTGTTTTTT.

Only a few counts were recorded for this clone. The CDR3 spells CASSPDSSNQPQHF. The CDR3 coding sequence is TGTGCCAGCAGCCCGGACAGTAGCAATCAGCCCCAGCATTTT. V gene TRBV7-6 combines with J gene TRBJ1-5, with a weak D call TRBD1 (6 bases). The CDR3 runs 14 residues. The V and J ends lost 5 bases and 0 bases respectively, with 8 bases between them. Looked up from germline, CDR1 is SGHVS and CDR2 is FNYEAQ.

CDR3 sequence reads: CASSLRYPNLYGYTF. The CDR3 coding sequence is TGTGCCAGCAGCCTCCGGTACCCCAACCTCTATGGCTACACCTTC. The chain employs TRBV13 and TRBJ1-2; unclear D gene. This CDR3 spans 15 amino acids. Trimming took 5 bases from V and 4 from J, leaving 17 bases between them. CDR1 PRHDT and CDR2 FYEKMQ come from the germline V gene (reference sequence).

This clone turned up a few times. The J gene is TRBJ2-3, the V gene TRBV6-6; 10 bases line up with TRBD2. Germline V lookup: CDR1 MNHNY, CDR2 SVGAGI (reference sequence). J gave up 2 bases and V 5 bases, and 4 bases lay outside the gene matches. The CDR3 extends over 15 amino acids. In DNA form, the CDR3 reads TGTGCCAGCAGTACGAGCGGGGGGGTCACAGATACGCAGTATTTT. It encodes CASSTSGGVTDTQYF.

The chain couples TRBV18 to TRBJ2-2; 8 bases align to TRBD1. Germline V gene sequence: CDR1 KGHSH, CDR2 LQKENI. With 0 bases clipped from V and 2 bases from J, the junction kept 2 bases outside the gene matches. This CDR3 comprises 16 residues. The CDR3 coding sequence is TGTGCCAGCTCACCACCTACAGGGGGAAACACCGGGGAGCTGTTTTTT. Translated, it gives CASSPPTGGNTGELFF.

The rearrangement joins TRBV4-1 to TRBJ1-2, with D perhaps TRBD1 (5 bases). Germline V gene sequence: CDR1 MGHRA, CDR2 YSYEKL. This CDR3 region has 14 residues. The V and J ends lost 1 base and 5 bases respectively, with 11 bases between them. The CDR3 DNA follows: TGCGCCAGCAGCCAAGTGGGGGGAGGGTATGGCTACACCTTC. Its translation: CASSQVGGGYGYTF.

The chain carries TRBV5-6 and TRBJ1-2; 9 nucleotides match TRBD1. CDR3 length equals 13 residues. In germline, CDR1 is SGHDT, CDR2 YYEEEE. V trimming: 5 bases; J trimming: 8 bases; junction bases outside the gene matches: 7. CDR3 protein: CASRSGTGTGYTF. CDR3 DNA: TGTGCCAGCAGATCCGGGACAGGGACCGGCTACACCTTC. The whole variable domain, remainder taken from reference TRBV5-6 and TRBJ1-2, is DAGVTQSPTHLIKTRGQQVTLRCSPKSGHDTVSWYQQALGQGPQFIFQYYEEEERQRGNFPDRFSGHQFPNYSSELNVNALLLGDSALYLCASRSGTGTGYTFGSGTRLTVV.